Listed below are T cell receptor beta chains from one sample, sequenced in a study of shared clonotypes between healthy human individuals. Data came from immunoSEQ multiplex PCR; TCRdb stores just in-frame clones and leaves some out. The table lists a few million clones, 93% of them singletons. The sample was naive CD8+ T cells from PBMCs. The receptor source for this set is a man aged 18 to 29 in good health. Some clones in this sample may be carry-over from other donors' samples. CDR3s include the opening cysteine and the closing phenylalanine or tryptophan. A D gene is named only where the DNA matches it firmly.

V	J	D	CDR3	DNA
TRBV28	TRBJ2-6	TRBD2	CASSPGLAGANVLTF	TGTGCCAGCAGTCCTGGACTAGCTGGGGCCAACGTCCTGACTTTC
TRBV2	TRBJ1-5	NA	CASSETGVYQPQHF	TGTGCCAGCAGTGAGACGGGGGTGTATCAGCCCCAGCATTTT
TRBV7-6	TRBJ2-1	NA	CASSLVWGTFDEQFF	TGTGCCAGCAGCTTAGTTTGGGGAACGTTCGATGAGCAGTTCTTC
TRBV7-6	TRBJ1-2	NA	CASSLGAPYFANYGYTF	TGTGCCAGCAGCTTAGGGGCTCCCTATTTCGCCAACTATGGCTACACCTTC
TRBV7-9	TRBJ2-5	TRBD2	CASSFLVAGPQETQYF	TGTGCCAGCAGCTTTTTGGTAGCGGGGCCCCAAGAGACCCAGTACTTC
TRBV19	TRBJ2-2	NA	CASSSGTNTGELFF	TGTGCCAGTAGTTCGGGGACTAACACCGGGGAGCTGTTTTTT
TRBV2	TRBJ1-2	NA	CASSESDRTNYGYTF	TGTGCCAGCAGTGAATCTGACAGAACTAACTATGGCTACACCTTC
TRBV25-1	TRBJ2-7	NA	CASIAPGLTSSYEQYF	TGTGCCAGCATCGCCCCCGGACTCACGAGCTCCTACGAGCAGTACTTC
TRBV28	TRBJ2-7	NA	CASSFNGGSYEQYF	TGTGCCAGCAGTTTTAACGGGGGAAGTTACGAGCAGTACTTC
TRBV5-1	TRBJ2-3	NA	CASSLHEETDTQYF	TGCGCCAGCAGCTTGCACGAAGAAACAGATACGCAGTATTTT
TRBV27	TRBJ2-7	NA	CASSSPDDSYEQYF	TGTGCCAGCAGTTCCCCCGACGACTCCTACGAGCAGTACTTC
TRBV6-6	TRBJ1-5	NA	CASSYEGSLNQPQHF	TGTGCCAGCAGTTACGAGGGATCCCTAAATCAGCCCCAGCATTTT
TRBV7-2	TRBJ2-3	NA	CASSLGRSLYTDTQYF	TGTGCCAGCAGCTTAGGGAGGAGCCTCTACACAGATACGCAGTATTTT
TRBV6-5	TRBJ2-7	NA	CASSYGSGVYEQYF	TGTGCCAGCAGTTACGGGTCGGGAGTTTACGAGCAGTACTTC
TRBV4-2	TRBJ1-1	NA	CASKTPGRATEAFF	TGTGCCAGCAAAACTCCAGGGCGTGCCACTGAAGCTTTCTTT
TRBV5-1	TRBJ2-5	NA	CASNLAGQETQYF	TGCGCCAGCAACCTCGCGGGCCAAGAGACCCAGTACTTC
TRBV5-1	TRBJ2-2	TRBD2	CASTETSGRAGELFF	TGCGCCAGCACCGAGACTAGCGGGAGGGCCGGGGAGCTGTTTTTT